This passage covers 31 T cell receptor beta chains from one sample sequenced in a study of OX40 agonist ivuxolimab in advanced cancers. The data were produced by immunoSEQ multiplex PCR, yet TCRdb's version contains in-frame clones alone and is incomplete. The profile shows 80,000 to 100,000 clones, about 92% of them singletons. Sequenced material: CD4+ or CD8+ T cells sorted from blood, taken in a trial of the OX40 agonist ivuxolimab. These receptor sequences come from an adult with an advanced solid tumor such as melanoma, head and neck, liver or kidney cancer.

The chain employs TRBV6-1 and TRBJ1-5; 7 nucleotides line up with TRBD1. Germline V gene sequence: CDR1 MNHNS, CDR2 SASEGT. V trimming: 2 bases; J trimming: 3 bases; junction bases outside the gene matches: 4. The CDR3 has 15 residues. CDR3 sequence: CASSEQGGFNQPQHF. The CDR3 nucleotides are TGTGCCAGCAGTGAACAGGGGGGGTTCAATCAGCCCCAGCATTTT.

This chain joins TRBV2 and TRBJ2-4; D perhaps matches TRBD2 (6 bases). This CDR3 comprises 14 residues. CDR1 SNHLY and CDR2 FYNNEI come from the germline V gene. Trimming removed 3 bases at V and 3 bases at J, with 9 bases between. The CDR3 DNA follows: TGTGCCAGCAGTGATCGGAGGGACAAAAACATTCAGTACTTC. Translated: CASSDRRDKNIQYF.

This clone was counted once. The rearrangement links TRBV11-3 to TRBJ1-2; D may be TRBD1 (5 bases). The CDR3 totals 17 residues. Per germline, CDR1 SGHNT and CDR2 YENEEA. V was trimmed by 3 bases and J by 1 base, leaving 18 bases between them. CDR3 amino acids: CASSLNSRDRLNYGYTF. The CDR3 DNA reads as TGTGCCAGCAGCTTGAACAGCCGGGACCGCCTTAACTATGGCTACACCTTC.

The CDR3, as DNA: TGTGCCAGCAGCGGAGGGGGGAGCTCCTATAATTCACCCCTCCACTTT. It codes for CASSGGGSSYNSPLHF. The chain links TRBV9 to TRBJ1-6, with D possibly matching TRBD1 (6 bases). This CDR3 spans 16 amino acids. The V end lost 3 bases, the J end lost 0 bases, and 10 bases lay between the germline ends. Germline CDR1 SGDLS, CDR2 YYNGEE.

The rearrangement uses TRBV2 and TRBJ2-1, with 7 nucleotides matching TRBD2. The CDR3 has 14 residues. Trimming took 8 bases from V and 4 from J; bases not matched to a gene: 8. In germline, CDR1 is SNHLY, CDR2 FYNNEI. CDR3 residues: CASVMERGYNEQFF. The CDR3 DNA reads TGTGCCAGCGTAATGGAGCGGGGTTACAATGAGCAGTTCTTC.

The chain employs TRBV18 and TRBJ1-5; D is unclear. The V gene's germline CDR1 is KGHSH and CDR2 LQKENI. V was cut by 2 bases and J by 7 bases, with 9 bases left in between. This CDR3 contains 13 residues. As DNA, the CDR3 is TGTGCCAGCTCACCAGATAGTGAACAGCCCCAGCATTTT. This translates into CASSPDSEQPQHF.

CDR3 sequence (DNA): TGTGCCAGCAGCTTGGGTATCGGCACAGATACGCAGTATTTT. This gives the protein CASSLGIGTDTQYF. This chain joins TRBV5-6 and TRBJ2-3; D not resolved. V lost 0 bases to trimming and J lost 1 base, with 6 bases between them. Germline loops: CDR1 SGHDT, CDR2 YYEEEE. The CDR3 runs to 14 residues.

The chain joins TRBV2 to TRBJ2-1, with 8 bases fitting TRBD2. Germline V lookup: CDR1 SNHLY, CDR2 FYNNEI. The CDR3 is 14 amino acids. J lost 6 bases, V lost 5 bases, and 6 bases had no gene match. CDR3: CASSSATSGNEQFF. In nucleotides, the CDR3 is TGTGCCAGCAGTTCTGCCACTAGCGGCAATGAGCAGTTCTTC.

The CDR3 is CSVDPRGGSTDTQYF. CDR3 coding DNA: TGCAGCGTTGATCCCCGGGGGGGAAGCACAGATACGCAGTATTTT. The chain is built from TRBV29-1 and TRBJ2-3; 8 positions agree with TRBD2. The CDR3 runs 15 residues. CDR1 SQVTM and CDR2 ANQGSEA come from the germline V gene. J lost 0 bases, V lost 3 bases, and 5 bases had no gene match.

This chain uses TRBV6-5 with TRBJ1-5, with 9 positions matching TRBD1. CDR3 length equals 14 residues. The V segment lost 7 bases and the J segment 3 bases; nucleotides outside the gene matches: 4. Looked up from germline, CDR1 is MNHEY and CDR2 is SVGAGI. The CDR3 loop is CASTGTGNNQPQHF. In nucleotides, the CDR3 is TGTGCCAGCACCGGGACAGGGAACAATCAGCCCCAGCATTTT.

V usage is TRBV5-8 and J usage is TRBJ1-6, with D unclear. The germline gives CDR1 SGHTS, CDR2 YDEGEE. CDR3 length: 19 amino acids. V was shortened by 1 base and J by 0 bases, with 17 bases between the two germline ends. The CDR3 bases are TGTGCCAGCAGCTTGACCAGGTCGTGGGGAAGCTCCTATAATTCACCCCTCCACTTT. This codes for CASSLTRSWGSSYNSPLHF.

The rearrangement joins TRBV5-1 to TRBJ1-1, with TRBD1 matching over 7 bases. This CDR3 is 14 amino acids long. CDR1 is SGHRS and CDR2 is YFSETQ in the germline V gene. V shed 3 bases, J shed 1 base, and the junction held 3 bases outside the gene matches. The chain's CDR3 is CASSSGQPNTEAFF. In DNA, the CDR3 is TGCGCCAGCAGCTCGGGACAGCCGAACACTGAAGCTTTCTTT.

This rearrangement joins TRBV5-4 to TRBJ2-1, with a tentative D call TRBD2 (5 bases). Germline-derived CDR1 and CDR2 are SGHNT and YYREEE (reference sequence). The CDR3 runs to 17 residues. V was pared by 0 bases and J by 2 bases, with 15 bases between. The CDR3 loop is CASSLARGSVAYNEQFF. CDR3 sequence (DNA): TGTGCCAGCAGCTTGGCTCGGGGTAGCGTAGCCTACAATGAGCAGTTCTTC. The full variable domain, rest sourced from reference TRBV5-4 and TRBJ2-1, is ETGVTQSPTHLIKTRGQQVTLRCSSQSGHNTVSWYQQALGQGPQFIFQYYREEENGRGNFPPRFSGLQFPNYSSELNVNALELDDSALYLCASSLARGSVAYNEQFFGPGTRLTVL.

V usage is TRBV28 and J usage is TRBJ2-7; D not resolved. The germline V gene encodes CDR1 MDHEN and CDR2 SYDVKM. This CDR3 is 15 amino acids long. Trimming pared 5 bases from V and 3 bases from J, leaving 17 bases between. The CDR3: CASSRAHMTYYEQYV. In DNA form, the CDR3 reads TGTGCCAGCAGTCGAGCACATATGACCTACTACGAGCAGTACGTC.

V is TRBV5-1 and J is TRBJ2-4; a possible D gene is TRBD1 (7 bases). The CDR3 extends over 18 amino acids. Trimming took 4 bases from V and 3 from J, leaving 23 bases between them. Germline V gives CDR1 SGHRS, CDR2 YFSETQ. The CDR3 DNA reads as TGCGCCAGCAGCCCCGGAGGGGGCCTTTTTCTGGGCAAAAACATTCAGTACTTC. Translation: CASSPGGGLFLGKNIQYF.

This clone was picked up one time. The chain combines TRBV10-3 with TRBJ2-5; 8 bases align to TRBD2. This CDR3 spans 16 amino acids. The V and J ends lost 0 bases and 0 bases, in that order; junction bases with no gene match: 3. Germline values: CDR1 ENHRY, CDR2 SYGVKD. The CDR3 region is CAISESLTSDQETQYF. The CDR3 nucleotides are TGTGCCATCAGTGAGTCACTGACTAGCGACCAAGAGACCCAGTACTTC.

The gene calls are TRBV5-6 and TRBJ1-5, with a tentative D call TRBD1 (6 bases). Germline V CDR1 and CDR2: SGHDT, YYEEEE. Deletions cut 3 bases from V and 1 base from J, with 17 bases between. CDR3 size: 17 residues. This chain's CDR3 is CASSYVGGELSNQPQHF. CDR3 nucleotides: TGTGCCAGCAGCTATGTAGGGGGAGAGCTAAGCAATCAGCCCCAGCATTTT.

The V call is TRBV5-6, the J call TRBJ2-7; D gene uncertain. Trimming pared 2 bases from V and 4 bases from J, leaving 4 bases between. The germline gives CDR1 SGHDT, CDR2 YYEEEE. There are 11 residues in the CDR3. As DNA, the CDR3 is TGTGCCAGCAGCTTAGGTTACGAGCAGTACTTC. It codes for CASSLGYEQYF.

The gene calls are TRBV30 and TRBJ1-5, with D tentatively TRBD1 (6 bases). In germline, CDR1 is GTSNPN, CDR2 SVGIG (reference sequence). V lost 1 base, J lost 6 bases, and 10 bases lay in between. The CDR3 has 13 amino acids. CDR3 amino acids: CAWSGQGTQPQHF. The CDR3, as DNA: TGTGCCTGGAGTGGGCAGGGGACTCAGCCCCAGCATTTT.

CDR3 nucleotides: TGTGCCACCAATGGACTAGCGGGGAGGGAGACCCAGTACTTC. It is translated as CATNGLAGRETQYF. The chain joins TRBV10-3 to TRBJ2-5, with 12 bases identical to TRBD2. The V and J ends lost 10 bases and 5 bases, in that order; junction bases with no gene match: 8. The V gene's germline CDR1 is ENHRY and CDR2 SYGVKD. The CDR3 sequence is 14 residues long.

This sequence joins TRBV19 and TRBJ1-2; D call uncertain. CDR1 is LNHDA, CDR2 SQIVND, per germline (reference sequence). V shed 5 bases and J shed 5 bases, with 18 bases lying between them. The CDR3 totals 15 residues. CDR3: CASSPRAPGVYGYTF. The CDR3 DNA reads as TGTGCCAGTAGTCCTCGGGCACCAGGAGTTTATGGCTACACCTTC.

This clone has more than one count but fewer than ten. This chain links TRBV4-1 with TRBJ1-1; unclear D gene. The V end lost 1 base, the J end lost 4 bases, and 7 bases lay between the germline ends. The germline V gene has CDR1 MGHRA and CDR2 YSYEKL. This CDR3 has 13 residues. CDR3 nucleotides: TGCGCCAGCAGCCAAGCGCAGGTCACTGAAGCTTTCTTT. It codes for CASSQAQVTEAFF.

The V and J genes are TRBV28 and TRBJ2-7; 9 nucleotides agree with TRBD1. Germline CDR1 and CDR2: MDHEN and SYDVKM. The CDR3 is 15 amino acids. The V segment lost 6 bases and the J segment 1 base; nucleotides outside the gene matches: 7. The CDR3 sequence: CASSPAGQGSYEQYF. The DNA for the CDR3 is TGTGCCAGCAGCCCGGCCGGACAGGGGTCCTACGAGCAGTACTTC.

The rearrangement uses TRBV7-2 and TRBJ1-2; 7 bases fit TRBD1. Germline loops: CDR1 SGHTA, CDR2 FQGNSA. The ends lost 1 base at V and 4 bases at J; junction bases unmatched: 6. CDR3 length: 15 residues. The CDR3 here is CASSLGGTETYGYTF. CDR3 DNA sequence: TGTGCCAGCAGCTTAGGCGGGACAGAAACCTATGGCTACACCTTC.

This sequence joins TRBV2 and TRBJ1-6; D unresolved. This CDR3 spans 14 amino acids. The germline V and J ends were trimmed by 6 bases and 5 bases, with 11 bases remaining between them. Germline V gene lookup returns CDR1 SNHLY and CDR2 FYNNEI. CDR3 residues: CASSSRQNNSPLHF. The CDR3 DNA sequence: TGTGCCAGCAGCAGTCGTCAGAATAATTCACCCCTCCACTTT.

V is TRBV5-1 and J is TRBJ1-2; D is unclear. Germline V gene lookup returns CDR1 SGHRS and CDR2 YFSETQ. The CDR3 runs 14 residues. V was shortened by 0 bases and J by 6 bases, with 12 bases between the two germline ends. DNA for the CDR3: TGCGCCAGCAGCTTGGAGGATAGCGGGAATGGCTACACCTTC. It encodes CASSLEDSGNGYTF. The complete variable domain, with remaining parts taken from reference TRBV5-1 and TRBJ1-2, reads KAGVTQTPRYLIKTRGQQVTLSCSPISGHRSVSWYQQTPGQGLQFLFEYFSETQRNKGNFPGRFSGRQFSNSRSEMNVSTLELGDSALYLCASSLEDSGNGYTFGSGTRLTVV.

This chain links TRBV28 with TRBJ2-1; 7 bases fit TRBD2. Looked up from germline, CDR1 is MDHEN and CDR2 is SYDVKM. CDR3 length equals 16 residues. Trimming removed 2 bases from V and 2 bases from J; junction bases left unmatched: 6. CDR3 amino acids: CASSLGGGRTYNEQFF. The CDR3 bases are TGTGCCAGCAGTTTAGGCGGGGGAAGAACCTACAATGAGCAGTTCTTC.

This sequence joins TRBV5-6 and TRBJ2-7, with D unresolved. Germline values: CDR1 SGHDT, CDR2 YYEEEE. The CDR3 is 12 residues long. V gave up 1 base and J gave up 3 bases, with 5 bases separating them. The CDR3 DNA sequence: TGTGCCAGCAGCTTGTGGCGCTACGAGCAGTACTTC. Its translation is CASSLWRYEQYF.

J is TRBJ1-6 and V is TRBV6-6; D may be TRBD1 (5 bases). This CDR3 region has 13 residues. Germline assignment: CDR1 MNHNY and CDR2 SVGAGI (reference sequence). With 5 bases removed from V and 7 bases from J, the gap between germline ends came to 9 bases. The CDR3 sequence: CASSHPGNSPLHF. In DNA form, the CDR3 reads TGTGCCAGCAGTCACCCAGGGAATTCACCCCTCCACTTT.

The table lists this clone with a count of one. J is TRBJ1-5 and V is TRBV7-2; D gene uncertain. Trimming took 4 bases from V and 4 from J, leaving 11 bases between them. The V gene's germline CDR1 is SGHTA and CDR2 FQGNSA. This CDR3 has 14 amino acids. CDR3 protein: CASSSRLQNQPQHF. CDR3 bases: TGTGCCAGCAGCTCCCGACTGCAAAATCAGCCCCAGCATTTT. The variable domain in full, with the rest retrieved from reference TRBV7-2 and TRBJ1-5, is GAGVSQSPSNKVTEKGKDVELRCDPISGHTALYWYRQSLGQGLEFLIYFQGNSAPDKSGLPSDRFSAERTGGSVSTLTIQRTQQEDSAVYLCASSSRLQNQPQHFGDGTRLSIL.

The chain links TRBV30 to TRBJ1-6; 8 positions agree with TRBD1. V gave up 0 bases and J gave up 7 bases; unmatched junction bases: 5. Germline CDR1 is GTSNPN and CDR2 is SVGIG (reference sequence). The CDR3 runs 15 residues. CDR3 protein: CAWSVLGQANSPLHF. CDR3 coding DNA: TGTGCCTGGAGTGTACTGGGACAGGCAAATTCACCCCTCCACTTT.